These 26 T cell receptor beta chains were all obtained from the same sample, sequenced in a study of T cells in Graves' hyperthyroidism and ophthalmopathy. Amplification of TCR beta CDR3 regions used RNA as the template. A set of HTBI primers served as the primers for a first-round RT-PCR of the TCR CDR3. TCRdb re-derived calls from the multiplex PCR reads in MiXCR, one entry per CDR3 protein. The table records hundreds of thousands of distinct CDR3 sequences, about 20% of them present only once. The sequencing sample was made of blood. The receptor source for this set is a man aged 40-50 years with Graves' ophthalmopathy.

This clonotype was recorded many times. V and J are TRBV12-3 or TRBV12-4 and TRBJ2-7; 12 bases line up with TRBD2. V lost 6 bases to trimming and J lost 3 bases; unmatched junction nucleotides: 6. The length of the CDR3 is 15 residues. The CDR3 DNA reads as TGTGCCAGCAGGCGACTAGCGGGAGAAAGCTACGAGCAGTACTTC. As protein: CASRRLAGESYEQYF.

This clonotype has at least ten counts. CDR3 sequence: CASRGQGISEQYF. In nucleotides, the CDR3 is TGTGCCAGCAGGGGACAGGGAATAAGCGAGCAGTACTTC. The chain carries TRBV2 and TRBJ2-7, with 9 positions matching TRBD1. Trimming removed 6 bases from V and 6 bases from J; junction bases left unmatched: 6. The germline CDR1 and CDR2 sequences are SNHLY and FYNNEI. The CDR3 sequence is 13 residues long.

CDR3: CASYQANRPSEPQHF. CDR3 sequence (DNA): TGTGCCAGCTACCAGGCGAACAGGCCGTCGGAGCCCCAGCATTTT. The chain uses TRBV6-2 or TRBV6-3 and TRBJ1-5; TRBD1 is a possible D gene (5 bases). The germline V and J ends were trimmed by 8 bases and 8 bases, with 22 bases remaining between them. This CDR3 has 15 amino acids. Germline V gene sequence: CDR1 MNHEY, CDR2 SVGEGT.

The rearrangement uses TRBV5-8 and TRBJ2-1; tentative D call: TRBD1 (5 bases). The germline V and J ends were trimmed by 0 bases and 7 bases, with 17 bases remaining between them. The germline V gene has CDR1 SGHTS and CDR2 YDEGEE. The CDR3 runs to 16 residues. CDR3 sequence reads: CASSLVAGALSNEQFF. The CDR3 DNA reads as TGTGCCAGCAGCTTGGTGGCTGGGGCCCTATCAAATGAGCAGTTCTTC.

In this sample, this clonotype turned up many times. The CDR3 protein is CASSVLGQTYGYTF. Written as DNA, the CDR3 is TGCGCCAGCAGCGTCCTGGGACAGACCTATGGCTACACCTTC. This sequence joins TRBV5-1 and TRBJ1-2; 7 bases are shared with TRBD1. The CDR3 has 14 amino acids. The germline V gene encodes CDR1 SGHRS and CDR2 YFSETQ. V lost 4 bases, J lost 4 bases, and 7 bases stayed unmatched.

This chain uses TRBV29-1 with TRBJ1-5, with D unresolved. Per germline, CDR1 SQVTM and CDR2 ANQGSEA. Trimming removed 4 bases from V and 0 bases from J, with 4 bases in between. CDR3 length equals 12 residues. CDR3 bases: TGCAGCGTTGGGGATAGCAATCAGCCCCAGCATTTT. Translating it yields CSVGDSNQPQHF.

At least ten counts were recorded for this clonotype. V gene TRBV6-2 or TRBV6-3 combines with J gene TRBJ2-1, with TRBD2 matching over 9 bases. V was pared by 5 bases and J by 9 bases, with 5 bases of the junction left unmatched. Germline CDR1 reads MNHEY; CDR2 reads SVGEGT. The CDR3 loop spans 13 amino acids. CDR3 coding DNA: TGTGCCAGCAGTCCTGGACTAGCGATTGAGCAGTTCTTC. Protein product: CASSPGLAIEQFF.

This clonotype was found a few times. The chain employs TRBV10-3 and TRBJ1-2; D unclear. The CDR3 spans 16 residues. Per the germline V gene, CDR1 is ENHRY and CDR2 is SYGVKD. With 10 bases removed from V and 7 bases from J, the gap between germline ends came to 28 bases. The CDR3 protein is CATPHLTDTTSGGYTF. The DNA for the CDR3 is TGTGCCACTCCCCACCTTACAGACACAACTTCGGGTGGCTACACCTTC.

At least ten counts were recorded for this clonotype. The chain combines TRBV2 with TRBJ2-2; 7 nucleotides line up with TRBD2. V gave up 7 bases and J gave up 6 bases; unmatched junction bases: 11. The CDR3 contains 15 residues. Germline CDR1 SNHLY, CDR2 FYNNEI. The CDR3 coding sequence is TGTGCCAGCACTCTAGGGAGGGTCGGGGCCGGGGAGCTGTTTTTT. It encodes CASTLGRVGAGELFF.

This clonotype was seen a few times. This chain joins TRBV7-9 and TRBJ2-5; possibly TRBD1 for D (6 bases). The V end was cut by 5 bases, the J end by 1 base, with 14 bases between. The CDR3 is made up of 15 amino acids. Looked up from germline, CDR1 is SEHNR and CDR2 is FQNEAQ (reference sequence). CDR3 in amino acids: CASSPRTASQETQYF. The CDR3 DNA follows: TGTGCCAGCAGCCCCAGGACAGCTTCCCAAGAGACCCAGTACTTC.

A word on this clonotype: Mismatch with germline at one junction end may stem from a read error. The chain has TRBV20-1 and TRBJ2-1, with TRBD2 identical over 8 bases. CDR1 and CDR2 from the germline V gene are DFQATT and SNEGSKA (reference sequence). The CDR3 extends over 10 amino acids. The CDR3 loop is CSTSGREQFF. In nucleotides, the CDR3 is TGCAGTACTAGCGGAAGGGAGCAGTTCTTC.

This clonotype was counted only a few times. The chain carries TRBV28 and TRBJ1-5, with 8 bases lining up with TRBD1. In germline, CDR1 is MDHEN, CDR2 SYDVKM. Trimming removed 5 bases from V and 4 bases from J; junction bases left unmatched: 7. The CDR3 length is 15 residues. The CDR3 reads CASSTPDRGNQPQHF. Written as DNA, the CDR3 is TGTGCCAGCAGTACGCCCGACAGGGGAAATCAGCCCCAGCATTTT.

Many counts were recorded for this clonotype. This rearrangement joins TRBV20-1 to TRBJ2-1, with D tentatively TRBD1 or TRBD2 (6 bases each). Trimming took 4 bases from V and 5 from J, leaving 9 bases between them. CDR1 and CDR2 (germline): DFQATT, SNEGSKA (reference sequence). This CDR3 is built from 12 residues. Written as DNA, the CDR3 is TGCAGTGCTAACAGGGAGGACAATGAGCAGTTCTTC. Translating gives CSANREDNEQFF.

This clonotype was counted at least ten times. The gene calls are TRBV3-1 and TRBJ2-1, with 13 positions matching TRBD2. Germline CDR1 reads LGHDT; CDR2 reads YNNKEL (reference sequence). V was pared by 2 bases and J by 6 bases, with 4 bases of the junction left unmatched. The CDR3 spans 16 residues. The CDR3: CASSQTSGGGLNEQFF. CDR3 bases: TGTGCCAGCAGCCAAACTAGCGGGGGGGGTCTCAATGAGCAGTTCTTC.

The chain combines TRBV7-6 with TRBJ2-1; D unresolved. Germline CDR1 reads SGHVS; CDR2 reads FNYEAQ. The CDR3 is 13 residues long. V dropped 1 base and J dropped 7 bases, with 8 bases sitting between them. The CDR3 DNA is TGTGCCAGCAGCTTAGAGCTAAGGAATGAGCAGTTCTTC. Translating it yields CASSLELRNEQFF.

This clonotype was counted a few times. The CDR3 loop is CSAPPEGQGWDEQYF. CDR3 nucleotides: TGCAGTGCTCCACCAGAGGGACAGGGATGGGACGAGCAGTACTTC. The rearrangement uses TRBV20-1 and TRBJ2-7; 9 positions agree with TRBD1. The junction had 13 bases not matched to a gene; V was cut back by 5 bases and J by 5 bases. CDR3 length: 15 residues. The germline V gene encodes CDR1 DFQATT and CDR2 SNEGSKA (reference sequence).

This clonotype showed up many times. CDR3 protein: CASSLGPYTDTQYF. The CDR3 DNA sequence: TGTGCCAGCAGCCTGGGCCCTTACACAGATACGCAGTATTTT. The chain joins TRBV2 to TRBJ2-3; the D is unclear. V lost 6 bases and J 2 bases, leaving 12 bases between the germline ends. The germline V gene has CDR1 SNHLY and CDR2 FYNNEI. This CDR3 comprises 14 residues.

This clonotype was counted at least ten times. This chain joins TRBV28 and TRBJ2-1; D is unclear. V was trimmed by 3 bases and J by 10 bases, leaving 22 bases between them. This CDR3 has 16 amino acids. Germline V gene sequence: CDR1 MDHEN, CDR2 SYDVKM. CDR3 sequence (DNA): TGTGCCAGCAGTTTCTCCAAGGAACAAGCTGGGTGGGAGCAGTTCTTC. This translates into CASSFSKEQAGWEQFF.

The V call is TRBV18, the J call TRBJ1-4; maybe TRBD1 (5 bases). The CDR3 loop spans 15 amino acids. Germline assignment: CDR1 KGHSH and CDR2 LQKENI. V lost 0 bases and J lost 9, with 14 bases in between. The CDR3: CASSPPVPGTKKLFF. The DNA for the CDR3 is TGTGCCAGCTCACCACCGGTCCCCGGGACGAAAAAACTGTTTTTT. Using reference TRBV18 and TRBJ1-4 for the parts outside the CDR3, the full variable domain is NAGVMQNPRHLVRRRGQEARLRCSPMKGHSHVYWYRQLPEEGLKFMVYLQKENIIDESGMPKERFSAEFPKEGPSILRIQQVVRGDSAAYFCASSPPVPGTKKLFFGSGTQLSVL.

The CDR3 nucleotides are TGTGCCAGCAGCTTGGCGGGACCCACGCAGTTCTTC. Its protein product is CASSLAGPTQFF. The chain joins TRBV5-6 to TRBJ2-1; the D call may be TRBD1 or TRBD2 (5 bases each). The germline V gene has CDR1 SGHDT and CDR2 YYEEEE. Trimming pared 0 bases from V and 12 bases from J, leaving 10 bases between. The CDR3 runs 12 residues. Based on the CDR3 plus reference TRBV5-6 and TRBJ2-1, the full variable domain is DAGVTQSPTHLIKTRGQQVTLRCSPKSGHDTVSWYQQALGQGPQFIFQYYEEEERQRGNFPDRFSGHQFPNYSSELNVNALLLGDSALYLCASSLAGPTQFFGPGTRLTVL.

This sequence joins TRBV7-2 and TRBJ2-7; D is unresolved. CDR3 length equals 16 residues. Between the trimmed V and J ends, which lost 5 bases and 2 bases, there was a span of 19 bases. The V gene's germline CDR1 is SGHTA and CDR2 FQGNSA. Here the CDR3 DNA reads TGTGCCAGCAGCACCCCTCTCCGGGTCGGCGCCTACGAGCAGTACTTC. Amino acids: CASSTPLRVGAYEQYF.

This clonotype was counted a few times. This chain joins TRBV29-1 and TRBJ2-7, with 9 nucleotides matching TRBD2. CDR3 size: 14 residues. Germline values: CDR1 SQVTM, CDR2 ANQGSEA. V shed 4 bases, J shed 6 bases, and the junction held 10 bases outside the gene matches. As DNA, the CDR3 is TGCAGCGTTGGGGTAGCGGGAGTCTCTCCCGAGCAGTACTTC. This codes for CSVGVAGVSPEQYF.

There are a few counts of this clonotype. The chain links TRBV5-1 to TRBJ1-2; possibly TRBD1 for D (6 bases). Germline CDR1 is SGHRS and CDR2 is YFSETQ. The CDR3 length is 15 residues. Trimming pared 3 bases from V and 4 bases from J, leaving 16 bases between. CDR3 in DNA: TGCGCCAGCAGCTCAATACAGGGTGGGAGCTATGGCTACACCTTC. It is translated as CASSSIQGGSYGYTF.

This clonotype was detected a few times. J is TRBJ2-3 and V is TRBV5-6, with 8 bases matching TRBD2. J gave up 5 bases and V 0 bases, and 5 bases lay outside the gene matches. The germline CDR1 and CDR2 sequences are SGHDT and YYEEEE. The CDR3 length is 15 residues. The CDR3 sequence: CASSLDGGAIDTQYF. The CDR3 nucleotides are TGTGCCAGCAGCTTGGACGGGGGGGCCATAGATACGCAGTATTTT.

The CDR3 DNA reads as TGTGCCAGCAGGTACAGGGATGAAGCTTTCTTT. This codes for CASRYRDEAFF. J is TRBJ1-1 and V is TRBV27, with D possibly TRBD1 on 6 matching bases. This CDR3 contains 11 residues. Trimming pared 6 bases from V and 7 bases from J, leaving 9 bases between. CDR1 and CDR2 (germline): MNHEY, SMNVEV (reference sequence).

The genes are TRBV7-9 and TRBJ2-5, with D perhaps assigned TRBD1 or TRBD2 (5 bases each). The V gene's germline CDR1 is SEHNR and CDR2 FQNEAQ (reference sequence). V gave up 3 bases and J gave up 7 bases, with 15 bases separating them. The CDR3 totals 14 residues. CDR3 sequence reads: CASSFEGIPGTQYF. In nucleotides, the CDR3 is TGTGCCAGCAGCTTTGAGGGGATTCCAGGGACCCAGTACTTC.